This T cell receptor beta chain was documented in a study of cytomegalovirus exposure and HLA in healthy donors. Points from the study as a whole: A few V segments could not be told apart, such as TRBV6-2 and TRBV6-3, and were left out. The authors later linked a missense DCLRE1C variant to TCR beta V- and J-gene trimming. A highly shared variant cluster was judged a likely technical artifact.

V was clipped by 0 bases and J by 2 bases, with 8 bases between them. Germline V lookup: CDR1 SGHTA, CDR2 FQGNSA. The CDR3 is 15 amino acids. Turning to this clone: As yet, its antigen is unknown.

Primers included in the PCR were 60 Vbeta and 13 Jbeta primers. Some clones are missing from TCRdb's copy, which holds only in-frame ones; the method was immunoSEQ multiplex PCR. The table lists some 170,000 clones, 75% to 80% of them singletons, with 5% to 7% in the top ten. V and J are TRBV7-2 and TRBJ2-1, with D possibly being TRBD1 (5 bases). The sequence was collected from a man in his forties in good health and CMV-seropositive. Sequencing was done on a sample of PBMCs. CDR3 sequence (DNA): TGTGCCAGCAGCTTAGCGACAGCAGCCTACAATGAGCAGTTCTTC. It yields the protein CASSLATAAYNEQFF.